This T cell receptor (beta chain) derives from a study of cytomegalovirus exposure and HLA in healthy donors (dated by TCRdb to the late 2010s). For the study in its entirety: In an earlier analysis of 587 of the donors, less than 350 Gb of sequence data and 117 million unique TCR beta sequences from approximately 180 million T cells were reported. To study patterns of TCR occurrence, a later analysis re-analyzed previously published TCR beta repertoires from under 750 donors and added high-resolution HLA genotyping. Besides the first cohort of some 670 subjects, a separate validation cohort made up of 120 different subjects was used. An earlier analysis of 450 to 750 of the donors used high-throughput TCR beta sequencing to judge whether each TCR beta V gene segment behaved as functional or pseudogenic. An early release that covered around 590 HLA-typed donors contained about 300 gigabases of sequencing data and around 80 million unique TCR sequences. To predict cytomegalovirus infection status, the study brought together high-throughput TCR immunosequencing, statistical association of individual TCRs with disease status, and machine learning. The number of donors typed differed by locus, with 629-630 for A, B, C, DRB1 and DQB1, about 500 for DQA1, under 610 for DPA1, and some 450 for DPB1. The study profiled the T cell repertoires of around 700 subjects by immunosequencing and related them to cytomegalovirus serostatus. The study aimed to test whether cataloging public T cell receptors could reveal signatures of past pathogen exposure. Every discovery cohort repertoire had been produced on one sequencing platform. A later genetic analysis took genome-wide SNP genotypes for about 65% of the 666 donors and used that subset as a discovery cohort. Because of strong linkage in the cohort, roughly five DR-DQ haplotypes were treated as single units for association and clustering. Of the 300 to 500 genotyped donors, less than 85% were placed in the genetic ancestry cluster associated with self-reported Caucasian donors. HLA typing covered class I and class II loci at four-digit resolution. In the later analysis, no new phenotypic data were used to find candidate immune exposures; instead, reliance was placed on TCR beta sequences and their occurrence across donors. Donor age, sex, ethnicity and CMV serostatus were compiled together with the repertoire data. Among several hundred genotyped donors of the cohort, an average of roughly 230,000 unique TCR beta nucleotide sequences was sequenced per donor, of which 15% to 20% were non-productive.

What the research found in general, with its limitations: Most CMV-associated TCR beta chains appeared to be HLA-restricted in a later analysis, and the HLA associations seemed to be driven largely by CMV exposure. In vitro tests confirmed that a few of the cytomegalovirus-associated TCR beta chains recognize cytomegalovirus antigens. The classifier was reported to diagnose cytomegalovirus status with high specificity and sensitivity in both the original cohort and the validation cohort. CMV serostatus was the only immune exposure information available for the cohort. Strong co-occurrence of HLA alleles, especially DR and DQ, made assigning TCR associations to individual alleles difficult. Linkage disequilibrium might explain the correlated functional status among segregating V segments, but an unknown experimental factor could not be ruled out. A further reported finding was that TCR beta sequences accurately predicted the HLA-A and HLA-B alleles for most subjects in the first cohort. The study listed approximately 150 TCR beta chains as associated with cytomegalovirus. Broadly in line with IMGT annotations, most TCR beta V segments showed up in productive rearrangements about 87% or about 30% of the time in an earlier analysis of 450 to 600 of the donors. In a later analysis, TCR association rates were found to vary across HLA loci, with the most associated TCRs seen for DRB1 alleles and the fewest for HLA-C alleles. A later analysis associated 16,951 TCR beta sequences with specific HLA alleles at a false discovery rate of 0.05. Sequencing depth was assumed to be roughly uniform across donors in the presence/absence analyses, though that assumption may not hold. Because HLA typing was unavailable for some donors at each locus, only the typed subset was used in association tests. It was suggested by the authors that the approach could potentially be generalized to other disease states and immunological phenotypes. In this cohort, only TCR beta chains were sequenced, and detectable features were limited by the absence of alpha or paired-chain data. According to a later genetic analysis, donors in an Asian-associated ancestry cluster had fewer N-insertions in productive TCRs than the approximately 630-donor mean. Several of the top co-occurrence clusters appeared to be linked to parvovirus B19, influenza, CMV and Epstein-Barr virus, according to a later analysis. The earlier analysis of nearly 600 of the donors excluded approximately 17 rarely observed V segments, including chromosome 9 orphons, because counts were too low. Because the 87-base-pair reads could not distinguish some IMGT-functional V segments, including TRBV6-2 and TRBV6-3, those segments were excluded. Most TCR sequences were observed very rarely across donors, whereas some public TCRs were present in many individuals. The sequencing pipeline was judged likely to have produced a cluster of highly shared sequence variants as a technical artifact. Compared with equally common non-associated chains, HLA-associated TCR beta chains in a later analysis were more clonally expanded and had lower generation probabilities. An association between a missense DCLRE1C variant and V-gene and J-gene trimming of TCR beta chains was found in a later genetic analysis and replicated in an independent cohort.

Comments on this clone: The specificity of this receptor is unknown. No quality values exist for individual bases; no much larger clone is one base distant.

The CDR3 numbers 13 residues from cysteine through phenylalanine. Here the CDR3 DNA is all that survives: 39 bases in frame from base 1. Here V drops 5 bases and J drops 7 bases, and the junction holds 3 bases not matched to any gene. CDR1 and CDR2 are read off the germline V gene as SGHTA and FQGTGA. The receptor library was made with the immunoSEQ multiplex PCR assay. For the multiplex PCR, a mixture combining 60 forward primers for TCR Vbeta segments and 13 reverse primers for TCR Jbeta segments was used. A multiplex PCR assay on genomic DNA amplified the CDR3 region of rearranged TCR beta genes. Amplified TCR beta libraries were sequenced as 87-base-pair reads on the Illumina HiSeq System. Concerning the study's data processing: Across the roughly 700 repertoires, a later analysis counted around 80 million unique TCR beta chains, some 11 million of which were shared by at least two donors. To remove PCR and sequencing errors, raw reads were error-corrected and collapsed into unique sequences using a nearest-neighbor algorithm that merged closely related sequences. Alignment of CDR3 sequences to IMGT reference sequences was used to assign V, D and J gene segments. For a sequence to be retained, a match of at least six nucleotides was required to both a V gene segment and a J gene segment. A rearrangement counted as productive if the CDR3 had no stop codons and remained in frame with V and J, and every other rearrangement counted as non-productive. CDR3 was defined by IMGT convention, running from the second conserved V-encoded cysteine to the conserved J-encoded phenylalanine. Sequences without an unambiguous match to a single V gene segment were excluded from the earlier analysis of approximately 600 of the donors. An earlier analysis of over 450 of the donors classified V segments as functional when productive rearrangements were above 56.7% and as segregating when the standard deviation between donors was above 5%. A statistical classification framework was built for diagnosing cytomegalovirus status from the catalog of TCR beta chain sequences. In a later analysis, TCR nucleotide sequences were compared against IMGT/GENE-DB human TR gene sequences so that V and J genes could be assigned. A later analysis assigned CDR3 sequences and most-parsimonious VDJ recombination scenarios with the TCRdist pipeline. A later analysis defined each TCR beta chain by its CDR3 amino acid sequence plus V-gene family, and excluded reads lacking a unique V-gene family. A later analysis removed 500 to 650 highly shared, low-generation-probability nucleotide sequences to deal with suspected cross-contamination and a sequencing artifact. For each public chain, a later analysis derived a clonal expansion index from normalized ranks of inferred template counts within each repertoire. Generation probabilities in a later analysis came from a VDJ recombination model fitted to out-of-frame rearrangements, and those results were checked against IGoR. In a later analysis, hypergeometric tests were used to score TCR-TCR, TCR-HLA and TCR-CMV co-occurrence, with a repertoire-size bias correction applied to TCR pairs. False discovery rates were estimated in a later analysis by permuting HLA or CMV assignments 20 times. In a later analysis, co-occurring TCRs were grouped with DBSCAN, and TCRdist sequence similarity was added when clustering was performed within HLA-allele-positive subsets. Repertoires with fewer than 30,000 or more than 120,000 public chains, plus five repertoires with anomalous nucleotide sharing, were excluded from co-occurrence clustering. Entries here come from immuneACCESS through TCRdb and include only in-frame sequences with V and J called. Some clones fail to appear in such tables; in the studies checked, an unresolved V gene covers under half of the shortfall, and the cause of the remainder is unknown. V and J calls and clone size are given by that table; D and trimming were obtained from the DNA. A total of more than 200,000 clones appear in this sample, more than 60% of them only once. The ten top clones hold less than 20% of the sample.

The cohort was made up of several hundred healthy bone marrow donors. At the time of sampling, all cohort members were nominally healthy, though unrecorded immune exposures were likely present. The donor tested CMV seronegative, placing the donor among the 350 to 400 seronegative members of the cohort. Each donor provided a peripheral blood sample, and peripheral blood mononuclear cells were used for TCR beta sequencing. Genomic DNA extraction from the blood cell samples was performed with the Qiagen DNeasy Blood Extraction Kit. This receptor chain uses TRBV7-3 and TRBJ2-1; 9 middle bases align to TRBD1. Sequencing was performed on PBMCs. The sequence derives from a man aged 35 to 55 in good health and CMV-seronegative. The CDR3 reads as follows: CASSRDRENEQFF. The sequence in DNA is TGTGCCAGCAGCCGGGACAGGGAAAATGAGCAGTTCTTC.